These 30 T cell receptor beta chains were sequenced from one sample in a study of CD8+ T cells in alopecia areata. Treatment in this sample: oral pan-JAK inhibitor, 5-10 mg twice daily. It was cDNA, reverse transcribed from extracted RNA, that served as the sequencing template. The data were produced by immunoSEQ multiplex PCR, yet TCRdb's version contains in-frame clones alone and is incomplete. The sample holds 150,000 to 250,000 clones, approximately 56% seen once. Specimen: CD4+ T cells sorted from blood, collected at week 4, from a patient treated with tofacitinib. These receptor sequences come from a human donor with alopecia areata.

There are a few counts of this clone. The V and J genes are TRBV19 and TRBJ1-2; 8 bases align to TRBD1. The CDR3 extends over 16 amino acids. Trimming removed 5 bases from V and 8 bases from J; junction bases left unmatched: 16. Germline CDR1 reads LNHDA; CDR2 reads SQIVND (reference sequence). CDR3 nucleotide sequence: TGTGCCAGTAGTGCCCTCGGGAGGGACAGGCCTCGGGGCTACACCTTC. This sequence encodes CASSALGRDRPRGYTF.

V and J are TRBV2 and TRBJ1-1; TRBD1 aligns across 9 bases. Unmatched junction bases numbered 8, after V lost 5 bases and J lost 4 bases. The CDR3 has 15 residues. CDR1 is SNHLY, CDR2 FYNNEI, per germline. The CDR3 DNA is TGTGCCAGCAGTAACAGACAGGGGGAGAGCACTGAAGCTTTCTTT. This codes for CASSNRQGESTEAFF.

The chain links TRBV5-1 to TRBJ2-5; TRBD2 matches at 12 bases. This CDR3 has 16 amino acids. Germline V gene lookup returns CDR1 SGHRS and CDR2 YFSETQ. V was pared by 3 bases and J by 4 bases, with 7 bases of the junction left unmatched. CDR3 DNA: TGCGCCAGCAGCTCCACGACTAGCGGGGGCCGAGAGACCCAGTACTTC. This encodes CASSSTTSGGRETQYF.

This clone was seen more than once but under ten times. The chain links TRBV28 to TRBJ2-3; D perhaps matches TRBD1 (6 bases). From germline, CDR1 is MDHEN and CDR2 SYDVKM. Trimming pared 2 bases from V and 2 bases from J, leaving 17 bases between. This CDR3 is 17 amino acids long. This CDR3 is CASSLDFQTGYTDTQYF. CDR3 sequence (DNA): TGTGCCAGCAGTTTAGACTTCCAGACAGGCTACACAGATACGCAGTATTTT.

This clone occurred once. The chain links TRBV9 to TRBJ2-1, with D perhaps TRBD1 (5 bases). There are 16 residues in the CDR3. CDR1 and CDR2 from the germline V gene are SGDLS and YYNGEE. Trimming stripped 0 bases from V and 8 bases from J, with 18 bases between. CDR3 coding DNA: TGTGCCAGCAGCGTAGACCCAGGGCATGGCACCGATGAGCAGTTCTTC. As protein: CASSVDPGHGTDEQFF.

V and J are TRBV30 and TRBJ1-6; no definite D call. V lost 3 bases to trimming and J lost 7 bases, with 13 bases between them. Germline values: CDR1 GTSNPN, CDR2 SVGIG (reference sequence). This CDR3 contains 14 residues. The CDR3 sequence is CAWSDRPGNSPLHF. The DNA of the CDR3 is TGTGCCTGGAGCGACCGCCCGGGAAATTCACCCCTCCACTTT. The variable domain in full, completed from reference TRBV30 and TRBJ1-6, reads SQTIHQWPATLVQPVGSPLSLECTVEGTSNPNLYWYRQAAGRGLQLLFYSVGIGQISSEVPQNLSASRPQDRQFILSSKKLLLSDSGFYLCAWSDRPGNSPLHFGNGTRLTVT.

V is TRBV6-5 and J is TRBJ1-2; the D gene is possibly TRBD1 (5 bases). The germline gives CDR1 MNHEY, CDR2 SVGAGI. V was pared by 6 bases and J by 3 bases, with 14 bases between. The CDR3 consists of 14 residues. This CDR3 is CASRRGRGDYGYTF. The CDR3 nucleotides are TGTGCCAGCAGGAGAGGTCGGGGGGACTATGGCTACACCTTC.

V usage is TRBV19 and J usage is TRBJ2-3; D gene ambiguous. CDR3 size: 13 residues. V was cut by 3 bases and J by 2 bases, with 6 bases left in between. The germline V gene encodes CDR1 LNHDA and CDR2 SQIVND (reference sequence). Here the CDR3 reads CASSMYSTDTQYF. DNA of the CDR3: TGTGCCAGTAGTATGTACTCCACAGATACGCAGTATTTT.

Here the CDR3 reads CASNPAGWESGELFF. In DNA, the CDR3 is TGTGCCAGCAACCCGGCGGGGTGGGAGTCCGGGGAGCTGTTTTTT. V usage is TRBV2 and J usage is TRBJ2-2, with a tentative D call TRBD2 (6 bases). CDR3 length: 15 residues. Germline V gene sequence: CDR1 SNHLY, CDR2 FYNNEI. Trimming removed 7 bases at V and 6 bases at J, with 18 bases between. The full variable domain, in which reference TRBV2 and TRBJ2-2 provide the parts outside the CDR3, is EPEVTQTPSHQVTQMGQEVILRCVPISNHLYFYWYRQILGQKVEFLVSFYNNEISEKSEIFDDQFSVERPDGSNFTLKIRSTKLEDSAMYFCASNPAGWESGELFFGEGSRLTVL.

The sample holds a few counts of this clone. The sample holds other DNA sequences that translate to the same CDR3. This chain joins TRBV30 and TRBJ1-2, with D perhaps TRBD1 (6 bases). Trimming stripped 3 bases from V and 2 bases from J, with 10 bases between. This CDR3 is 13 amino acids long. Germline V gene data show CDR1 as GTSNPN and CDR2 as SVGIG (reference sequence). DNA for the CDR3: TGTGCCTGGAGCCCGGGGGGCAACTATGGCTACACCTTC. Protein sequence: CAWSPGGNYGYTF. Based on the CDR3 plus reference TRBV30 and TRBJ1-2, the full variable domain is SQTIHQWPATLVQPVGSPLSLECTVEGTSNPNLYWYRQAAGRGLQLLFYSVGIGQISSEVPQNLSASRPQDRQFILSSKKLLLSDSGFYLCAWSPGGNYGYTFGSGTRLTVV.

Comment on this clone: Distinct nucleotide sequences in the sample also encode this CDR3. The J gene is TRBJ1-1, the V gene TRBV25-1; D might be TRBD1 (5 bases). The CDR3 is 14 residues long. Looked up from germline, CDR1 is MGHDK and CDR2 is SYGVNS. The V gene lost 2 bases and the J gene lost 2 bases, with 9 bases spanning the gap. CDR3 in amino acids: CASSETGLNTEAFF. Written as DNA, the CDR3 is TGTGCCAGCAGTGAAACAGGACTTAACACTGAAGCTTTCTTT. Supplemented by reference TRBV25-1 and TRBJ1-1, the full variable domain reads EADIYQTPRYLVIGTGKKITLECSQTMGHDKMYWYQQDPGMELHLIHYSYGVNSTEKGDLSSESTVSRIRTEHFPLTLESARPSHTSQYLCASSETGLNTEAFFGQGTRLTVV.

This clone has a handful of counts. This chain connects TRBV25-1 to TRBJ2-3, with D possibly being TRBD1 (6 bases). This CDR3 region has 12 residues. Per the germline V gene, CDR1 is MGHDK and CDR2 is SYGVNS. V lost 11 bases, J lost 3 bases, and 12 bases lay in between. CDR3 coding DNA: TGTGCCTCCGGTGGGACAACAGATACGCAGTATTTT. Translation: CASGGTTDTQYF.

This clone appeared a few times. V gene TRBV2 combines with J gene TRBJ2-5, with D unresolved. V gave up 6 bases and J gave up 0 bases, with 5 bases separating them. The germline V gene encodes CDR1 SNHLY and CDR2 FYNNEI. This CDR3 has 12 amino acids. The CDR3 region has the DNA TGTGCCAGCAGCGCGTACCAAGAGACCCAGTACTTC. Translated, it gives CASSAYQETQYF.

Only a few counts were recorded for this clone. This sequence joins TRBV21-1 and TRBJ2-7; the D call in the table, TRBD1, was not verified against the DNA. TRBV21-1 is marked as a pseudogene. This CDR3 contains 15 residues. CDR3 protein: CASSKALVTGNEQYF. The CDR3 region has the DNA TGTGCCAGCAGCAAAGCCTTAGTTACAGGGAACGAGCAGTACTTC.

Concerning this clone itself: Germline and junction disagree at one end, which may indicate a read error. The gene calls are TRBV10-3 and TRBJ2-5; D is perhaps TRBD2 (6 bases). The CDR3 is 14 amino acids. Germline V gene sequence: CDR1 ENHRY, CDR2 SYGVKD. The CDR3 protein is CAIGEGTFQETQYF. Written as DNA, the CDR3 is TGTGCCATCGGTGAGGGGACTTTTCAAGAGACCCAGTACTTC.

This rearrangement joins TRBV29-1 to TRBJ1-1, with 9 bases fitting TRBD1. Unmatched junction bases numbered 13, after V lost 7 bases and J lost 4 bases. Germline assignment: CDR1 SQVTM and CDR2 ANQGSEA. This CDR3 contains 15 residues. The DNA of the CDR3 is TGCAGCGAAAGGGACAGGGAGAGGGCGAGCACTGAAGCTTTCTTT. Amino acid sequence: CSERDRERASTEAFF.

V is TRBV5-6 and J is TRBJ2-5, with D tentatively TRBD1 (5 bases). CDR3 length equals 14 residues. V was clipped by 5 bases and J by 5 bases, with 16 bases between them. In germline, CDR1 is SGHDT, CDR2 YYEEEE. CDR3 protein: CASSSASGRETQYF. As DNA, the CDR3 is TGTGCCAGCAGTTCCGCGTCAGGGCGGGAGACCCAGTACTTC.

This clone has a handful of counts. The V call is TRBV6-1, the J call TRBJ2-7, with TRBD1 matching over 7 bases. The CDR3 loop spans 12 amino acids. V was pared by 11 bases and J by 3 bases, with 7 bases of the junction left unmatched. The germline V gene has CDR1 MNHNS and CDR2 SASEGT. The CDR3 loop is CAGRDRSYEQYF. As DNA, the CDR3 is TGTGCCGGCCGGGACAGAAGCTACGAGCAGTACTTC.

This clone was found a few times. This chain joins TRBV2 and TRBJ2-3; 7 nucleotides agree with TRBD2. This CDR3 spans 15 amino acids. V was clipped by 7 bases and J by 6 bases; unmatched bases: 13. The V gene's germline CDR1 is SNHLY and CDR2 FYNNEI. The DNA for the CDR3 is TGTGCCAGCACCGAGGAGATCAGCGGGGTCGATACGCAGTATTTT. It encodes CASTEEISGVDTQYF.

This rearrangement joins TRBV7-9 to TRBJ1-2, with 10 bases identical to TRBD1. Germline loops: CDR1 SEHNR, CDR2 FQNEAQ (reference sequence). CDR3 length: 14 residues. The V gene end was trimmed by 5 bases and the J gene end by 7 bases; junction bases not matched to a gene: 7. The CDR3 coding sequence is TGTGCCAGCAGCCCGGGACAGGGGCGCGGTGGCTACACCTTC. Its protein is CASSPGQGRGGYTF.

The chain combines TRBV11-2 with TRBJ2-1; 15 bases are a match to TRBD2. J gave up 4 bases and V 3 bases, and 4 bases lay outside the gene matches. Germline V gene data show CDR1 as SGHAT and CDR2 as FQNNGV. The CDR3 is 17 amino acids. CDR3 amino acids: CASSFRTSGGAYNEQFF. Here the CDR3 DNA reads TGTGCCAGCAGCTTTCGGACTAGCGGGGGGGCTTACAATGAGCAGTTCTTC.

V gene TRBV5-4 combines with J gene TRBJ2-7; no reliable D call. Per the germline V gene, CDR1 is SGHNT and CDR2 is YYREEE (reference sequence). This CDR3 is built from 14 residues. The V gene lost 0 bases and the J gene lost 0 bases, with 7 bases spanning the gap. The CDR3 DNA sequence: TGTGCCAGCAGCTTGGACCTCGACTCCTACGAGCAGTACTTC. This codes for CASSLDLDSYEQYF.

V and J are TRBV5-1 and TRBJ2-3; D is perhaps TRBD2 (7 bases). The germline V gene has CDR1 SGHRS and CDR2 YFSETQ. Deletions cut 4 bases from V and 4 bases from J, with 19 bases between. The CDR3 totals 16 residues. The CDR3 is CASSRTGGQRADTQYF. CDR3 in DNA: TGCGCCAGCAGCCGGACGGGGGGCCAAAGAGCAGATACGCAGTATTTT. Supplemented by reference TRBV5-1 and TRBJ2-3, the full variable domain reads KAGVTQTPRYLIKTRGQQVTLSCSPISGHRSVSWYQQTPGQGLQFLFEYFSETQRNKGNFPGRFSGRQFSNSRSEMNVSTLELGDSALYLCASSRTGGQRADTQYFGPGTRLTVL.

V usage is TRBV20-1 and J usage is TRBJ1-2, with D uncertain. The germline V gene has CDR1 DFQATT and CDR2 SNEGSKA (reference sequence). The CDR3 totals 9 residues. The V end lost 5 bases, the J end lost 8 bases, and 6 bases lay between the germline ends. The DNA for the CDR3 is TGCAGTGCTGCTCGCGGCTACACCTTC. Its protein is CSAARGYTF.

The rearrangement links TRBV5-1 to TRBJ2-5; D is perhaps TRBD1 (6 bases). The germline V and J ends were trimmed by 2 bases and 1 base, with 9 bases remaining between them. CDR3 length: 14 residues. In germline, CDR1 is SGHRS, CDR2 YFSETQ. The CDR3 sequence: CASSFGTIQETQYF. The DNA for the CDR3 is TGCGCCAGCAGCTTCGGGACAATCCAAGAGACCCAGTACTTC.

This chain's CDR3 is CASSYDYSGNTIYF. The CDR3 DNA is TGTGCCAGCAGTTACGATTACTCTGGAAACACCATATATTTT. This rearrangement joins TRBV6-5 to TRBJ1-3; D unresolved. In germline, CDR1 is MNHEY, CDR2 SVGAGI. The V and J ends lost 2 bases and 0 bases respectively, with 5 bases between them. The CDR3 runs 14 residues.

V is TRBV27 and J is TRBJ1-5; 8 nucleotides agree with TRBD1. The CDR3 consists of 12 residues. The V gene end was trimmed by 6 bases and the J gene end by 13 bases; junction bases not matched to a gene: 8. Germline V gene lookup returns CDR1 MNHEY and CDR2 SMNVEV (reference sequence). Here the CDR3 DNA reads TGTGCCAGCAGAACCCCAGGACAGGGACAGCATTTT. This encodes CASRTPGQGQHF.

The table lists this clone with a few counts. V is TRBV7-9 and J is TRBJ2-5; no reliable D call. The CDR3 totals 11 residues. The V and J ends lost 9 bases and 3 bases respectively, with 8 bases between them. The germline V gene encodes CDR1 SEHNR and CDR2 FQNEAQ (reference sequence). The CDR3 loop reads CASANKETQYF. CDR3 DNA sequence: TGTGCCAGTGCGAACAAAGAGACCCAGTACTTC.

This chain joins TRBV27 and TRBJ2-5, with 7 bases aligning to TRBD1. Germline CDR1 MNHEY, CDR2 SMNVEV (reference sequence). CDR3 length: 15 residues. Losses at the gene ends were 3 bases for V and 5 bases for J; bases not matched to a gene: 9. CDR3 nucleotides: TGTGCCAGCAGTTTGGGGCGACAGGGTCGGGAGACCCAGTACTTC. This translates into CASSLGRQGRETQYF.

Only a few counts were recorded for this clone. This chain uses TRBV18 with TRBJ2-7; 7 bases line up with TRBD1. The CDR3 loop spans 15 amino acids. The germline V gene encodes CDR1 KGHSH and CDR2 LQKENI. V lost 1 base, J lost 5 bases, and 8 bases stayed unmatched. Written as DNA, the CDR3 is TGTGCCAGCTCACCACAGACAGGGTCTGGCCACGAGCAGTACTTC. It specifies CASSPQTGSGHEQYF.